One and the same sample provided the 22 T cell receptor beta chains below, sequenced in a study of OX40 agonist ivuxolimab in advanced cancers. The library was generated by the immunoSEQ multiplex PCR assay. TCRdb limited this immuneACCESS table to in-frame rearrangements with V and J called. A share of clones is missing; checked studies link under half to unresolved V genes, and the rest is unexplained. This sample gives roughly 34,000 clones in total; roughly four fifths of them show up just once. 2.6% of the sample rests with the top ten. The specimen was CD4+ or CD8+ T cells sorted from blood, collected in a trial of the OX40 agonist ivuxolimab. The receptors were sampled from an adult with an advanced solid tumor such as melanoma, head and neck, liver or kidney cancer.

By sample share, this clone is medium-sized. This chain links TRBV6-6 with TRBJ2-7, with TRBD1 as a possible D gene (6 bases). The CDR3 is 13 amino acids. The V gene's germline CDR1 is MNHNY and CDR2 SVGAGI (reference sequence). Trimming left V 6 bases short and J 6 bases short, with 15 bases between. In DNA, the CDR3 is TGTGCCAGCAGCCCCAAACAGGGCACCGAGCAGTACTTC. Protein product: CASSPKQGTEQYF.

CDR3 loop: CASSLGRSHRELFF. Here the CDR3 DNA reads TGTGCCAGCAGCTTAGGACGGTCACATAGGGAGCTGTTTTTT. This chain connects TRBV7-6 to TRBJ2-2; D unclear. V lost 1 base to trimming and J lost 9 bases, with 12 bases between them. The CDR3 has 14 amino acids. Germline V gene lookup returns CDR1 SGHVS and CDR2 FNYEAQ.

This sequence joins TRBV27 and TRBJ1-2; tentative D call: TRBD1 (6 bases). The CDR3 runs to 15 residues. V lost 3 bases and J 1 base, leaving 12 bases between the germline ends. The germline V gene has CDR1 MNHEY and CDR2 SMNVEV (reference sequence). CDR3 coding DNA: TGTGCCAGCAGTTTGACCTTCAGGGGTAACTATGGCTACACCTTC. Its translation is CASSLTFRGNYGYTF.

The chain joins TRBV7-2 to TRBJ2-3; D remains unclear. Germline CDR1 SGHTA, CDR2 FQGNSA. This CDR3 region has 14 residues. V shed 6 bases and J shed 2 bases, with 12 bases lying between them. For the CDR3, the DNA is TGTGCCAGCAGGGAGAGCTACCTCACAGATACGCAGTATTTT. Translated: CASRESYLTDTQYF.

This clone was seen more than once but under ten times. The chain joins TRBV4-3 to TRBJ1-5; 11 bases match TRBD1. Germline V CDR1 and CDR2: LGHNA, YSLEER. Trimming took 6 bases from V and 6 from J; bases not matched to a gene: 4. The CDR3 sequence is 14 residues long. CDR3 in amino acids: CASSQGTGGQPQHF. The CDR3 bases are TGCGCCAGCAGTCAGGGGACAGGGGGTCAGCCCCAGCATTTT.

In DNA form, the CDR3 reads TGTGCCTGGAGGGGGGACGGGAACCGTCCGGGCTACACCTTC. As protein: CAWRGDGNRPGYTF. J is TRBJ1-2 and V is TRBV30; D may be TRBD1 (5 bases). The length of the CDR3 is 14 residues. Germline CDR1 and CDR2: GTSNPN and SVGIG (reference sequence). Trimming took 3 bases from V and 8 from J, leaving 19 bases between them.

In its sample, this clone was seen a few times. This chain joins TRBV9 and TRBJ2-3, with 7 bases aligning to TRBD1. There are 15 residues in the CDR3. Germline CDR1 reads SGDLS; CDR2 reads YYNGEE. V was clipped by 3 bases and J by 2 bases; unmatched bases: 6. Here the CDR3 DNA reads TGTGCCAGCAGCGCGGGACAGATTCTCACAGATACGCAGTATTTT. As protein: CASSAGQILTDTQYF.

This clone has only a few counts. The chain uses TRBV30 and TRBJ2-3; possibly TRBD1 or TRBD2 for D (5 bases each). The V and J ends lost 2 bases and 2 bases respectively, with 14 bases between them. Germline V gene sequence: CDR1 GTSNPN, CDR2 SVGIG (reference sequence). The CDR3 loop spans 15 amino acids. The CDR3 spells CAWSLPRGYTDTQYF. The CDR3 nucleotides are TGTGCCTGGAGTCTTCCGAGGGGTTACACAGATACGCAGTATTTT.

J is TRBJ1-5 and V is TRBV19, with D hard to call. The germline V gene has CDR1 LNHDA and CDR2 SQIVND (reference sequence). The V gene lost 8 bases and the J gene lost 5 bases, with 4 bases spanning the gap. The CDR3 extends over 10 amino acids. This chain's CDR3 is CASSDQPQHF. CDR3 nucleotide sequence: TGTGCCAGTTCTGATCAGCCCCAGCATTTT.

The V call is TRBV5-4, the J call TRBJ1-6; 7 nucleotides agree with TRBD1. Germline V gene sequence: CDR1 SGHNT, CDR2 YYREEE (reference sequence). The CDR3 consists of 14 residues. V dropped 9 bases and J dropped 7; count of bases not matched to a gene: 10. CDR3 region: CATRPGQLNSPLHF. The CDR3, as DNA: TGTGCCACCAGACCGGGACAGCTGAATTCACCCCTCCACTTT.

The J gene is TRBJ1-6, the V gene TRBV30; D gene ambiguous. V lost 4 bases to trimming and J lost 7 bases, with 11 bases between them. The germline CDR1 and CDR2 sequences are GTSNPN and SVGIG (reference sequence). The CDR3 length is 13 residues. DNA of the CDR3: TGTGCCTGGACCCACTCGGGAAATTCACCCCTCCACTTT. Protein product: CAWTHSGNSPLHF.

This chain uses TRBV2 with TRBJ1-5, with TRBD1 matching 7 bases. This CDR3 has 15 amino acids. V was pared by 7 bases and J by 0 bases, with 6 bases of the junction left unmatched. Germline V gives CDR1 SNHLY, CDR2 FYNNEI. The CDR3 loop is CASTLQGYSNQPQHF. CDR3 bases: TGTGCCAGCACCCTACAGGGGTATAGCAATCAGCCCCAGCATTTT. Full variable domain (missing parts from reference TRBV2 and TRBJ1-5): EPEVTQTPSHQVTQMGQEVILRCVPISNHLYFYWYRQILGQKVEFLVSFYNNEISEKSEIFDDQFSVERPDGSNFTLKIRSTKLEDSAMYFCASTLQGYSNQPQHFGDGTRLSIL.

V usage is TRBV7-6 and J usage is TRBJ2-3; 7 nucleotides agree with TRBD2. Germline V gene lookup returns CDR1 SGHVS and CDR2 FNYEAQ. The CDR3 extends over 15 amino acids. Trimming took 5 bases from V and 5 from J; bases not matched to a gene: 10. CDR3 sequence (DNA): TGTGCCAGCAGCCCCCCCGGGGGAGGGATAGATACGCAGTATTTT. This encodes CASSPPGGGIDTQYF.

The chain has TRBV5-1 and TRBJ2-1; weak D call: TRBD1 (6 bases). Per the germline V gene, CDR1 is SGHRS and CDR2 is YFSETQ. The CDR3 consists of 15 residues. The V gene lost 2 bases and the J gene lost 8 bases, with 17 bases spanning the gap. CDR3 protein: CASSLSGRGVDEQFF. In DNA, the CDR3 is TGCGCCAGCAGCTTAAGCGGCAGGGGTGTGGATGAGCAGTTCTTC.

The chain couples TRBV7-9 to TRBJ1-5; no definite D call. The length of the CDR3 is 16 residues. The V end lost 5 bases, the J end lost 5 bases, and 19 bases lay between the germline ends. CDR1 is SEHNR, CDR2 FQNEAQ, per germline (reference sequence). The CDR3 here is CASSLTTGSSHQPQHF. The DNA of the CDR3 is TGTGCCAGCAGCCTGACGACGGGATCGTCACATCAGCCCCAGCATTTT.

This chain uses TRBV7-2 with TRBJ1-2; no reliable D call. Germline CDR1 is SGHTA and CDR2 is FQGNSA. The CDR3 consists of 12 residues. V lost 0 bases to trimming and J lost 6 bases, with 5 bases between them. DNA of the CDR3: TGTGCCAGCAGCTTAGCGCGGGATGGCTACACCTTC. Its protein is CASSLARDGYTF.

The chain has TRBV10-3 and TRBJ1-1; no clear D gene. The CDR3 loop spans 14 amino acids. Germline V lookup: CDR1 ENHRY, CDR2 SYGVKD. V shed 0 bases and J shed 3 bases, with 8 bases lying between them. CDR3 sequence (DNA): TGTGCCATCAGTGAGTCGGAGAGGTACACTGAAGCTTTCTTT. Translating it yields CAISESERYTEAFF.

V gene TRBV6-6 combines with J gene TRBJ2-7; D remains unclear. Trimming pared 5 bases from V and 0 bases from J, leaving 5 bases between. Germline loops: CDR1 MNHNY, CDR2 SVGAGI (reference sequence). The CDR3 spans 12 residues. CDR3: CASSPSSYEQYF. CDR3 in DNA: TGTGCCAGCAGTCCGTCCTCCTACGAGCAGTACTTC.

The chain has TRBV7-2 and TRBJ2-1; D is unresolved. Trimming left V 2 bases short and J 2 bases short, with 7 bases between. Germline CDR1 reads SGHTA; CDR2 reads FQGNSA. The length of the CDR3 is 14 residues. This chain's CDR3 is CASSLLSAYNEQFF. The CDR3 region has the DNA TGTGCCAGCAGCTTACTGAGTGCCTACAATGAGCAGTTCTTC.

This clone was seen once. The identical CDR3 is also encoded by other nucleotide sequences in the sample. This chain joins TRBV7-2 and TRBJ1-5; 8 nucleotides agree with TRBD1. J lost 7 bases, V lost 3 bases, and 2 bases had no gene match. The CDR3 sequence is 13 residues long. The germline V gene has CDR1 SGHTA and CDR2 FQGNSA. Here the CDR3 reads CASSLGQDQPQHF. CDR3 DNA: TGTGCCAGCAGCTTGGGACAGGACCAGCCCCAGCATTTT.

V usage is TRBV29-1 and J usage is TRBJ2-3, with TRBD1 as a possible D gene (5 bases). Trimming took off 5 bases at V and 2 bases at J, with 11 bases between the two ends. Germline CDR1 and CDR2: SQVTM and ANQGSEA. The CDR3 is 13 amino acids. As DNA, the CDR3 is TGCAGCGTTACGCGACAGCTCACAGATACGCAGTATTTT. It encodes CSVTRQLTDTQYF.

The count of this clone is one. V is TRBV7-9 and J is TRBJ1-1; no definite D call. The CDR3 is made up of 14 amino acids. Germline V CDR1 and CDR2: SEHNR, FQNEAQ (reference sequence). The V end lost 0 bases, the J end lost 1 base, and 6 bases lay between the germline ends. DNA of the CDR3: TGTGCCAGCAGCTTAGCCTCCAGGAACACTGAAGCTTTCTTT. Protein: CASSLASRNTEAFF.